Each of the 27 T cell receptor beta chains below was sequenced from the same sample in a study of blood T cells in healthy people across ages. For the second PCR, which ran for about 7 to 11 cycles, a sample-barcoded 5' primer and a J-beta primer mix were used. Using its own MiXCR run on the 5' RACE reads, TCRdb lists one record per CDR3 protein. Among about 670,000 distinct CDR3 sequences listed, around 38% were seen once. The source material was blood. All receptors come from a man of 80 years or more in good health.

The V and J genes are TRBV6-6 and TRBJ2-5, with a weak D call TRBD2 (6 bases). Germline V gene lookup returns CDR1 MNHNY and CDR2 SVGAGI (reference sequence). Trimming took 4 bases from V and 2 from J, leaving 11 bases between them. The CDR3 spans 14 residues. The CDR3 DNA reads as TGTGCCAGCAGTTGGGACGGGGGTCAAGAGACCCAGTACTTC. Translated, it gives CASSWDGGQETQYF.

The V call is TRBV28, the J call TRBJ2-2; no reliable D call. With 11 bases removed from V and 4 bases from J, the gap between germline ends came to 17 bases. This CDR3 region has 14 residues. Germline CDR1 is MDHEN and CDR2 is SYDVKM. The CDR3 coding sequence is TGTGCCTGCAAAGGTGGGATAGGCACCGGGGAGCTGTTTTTT. It yields the protein CACKGGIGTGELFF.

The table lists this clonotype with many counts. This chain connects TRBV20-1 to TRBJ2-7, with a possible D match to TRBD2 (7 bases). Trimming stripped 6 bases from V and 2 bases from J, with 11 bases between. Germline V gene data show CDR1 as DFQATT and CDR2 as SNEGSKA (reference sequence). This CDR3 is built from 12 residues. Here the CDR3 DNA reads TGCAGTGCCCCCGGGGGGCCCTACGAGCAGTACTTC. Amino acid sequence: CSAPGGPYEQYF.

CDR3 loop: CASSGRTGNTGELFF. Written as DNA, the CDR3 is TGCGCCAGCAGCGGTCGGACAGGGAACACCGGGGAGCTGTTTTTT. This chain joins TRBV5-1 and TRBJ2-2; 7 nucleotides line up with TRBD1. J was trimmed by 1 base and V by 4 bases; bases with no gene match: 4. The CDR3 has 15 residues. Looked up from germline, CDR1 is SGHRS and CDR2 is YFSETQ.

The sample holds a few counts of this clonotype. V and J are TRBV7-2 and TRBJ1-4, with a possible D match to TRBD1 (6 bases). From germline, CDR1 is SGHTA and CDR2 FQGNSA. The CDR3 totals 17 residues. V shed 5 bases and J shed 1 base, with 17 bases lying between them. The CDR3 sequence: CASSPRAGEKTNEKLFF. CDR3 sequence (DNA): TGTGCCAGCAGCCCTCGGGCAGGGGAGAAAACTAATGAAAAACTGTTTTTT.

This clonotype has a handful of counts. The chain employs TRBV4-3 and TRBJ1-6; 7 bases map to TRBD1. This CDR3 spans 16 amino acids. Per the germline V gene, CDR1 is LGHNA and CDR2 is YSLEER. The junction had 11 bases not matched to a gene; V was cut back by 3 bases and J by 9 bases. CDR3 nucleotide sequence: TGCGCCAGCAGCCAGACACAGGGGTTTCGAACTTCACCCCTCCACTTT. This encodes CASSQTQGFRTSPLHF.

At least ten counts were recorded for this clonotype. The rearrangement joins TRBV10-1 to TRBJ2-1, with D perhaps matching TRBD2 (6 bases). The ends were cut back, 3 bases at V and 4 bases at J, with 13 bases in the middle. The CDR3 sequence is 15 residues long. Germline lookup yields CDR1 WNHNN and CDR2 SYGVQD (reference sequence). The CDR3 spells CASSDGGSGYNEQFF. Here the CDR3 DNA reads TGCGCCAGCAGTGATGGGGGGAGCGGATACAATGAGCAGTTCTTC.

For this clonotype: This may be a read error: a much more frequent sequence differs by one nucleotide. This CDR3 is missing its conserved last phenylalanine or tryptophan, likely due to a read error. This rearrangement joins TRBV5-1 to TRBJ2-5, with unresolved D. CDR3 size: 11 residues. Trimming shortened V by 1 base and J by 7 bases, and 5 bases separated the two germline ends. The germline V gene has CDR1 SGHRS and CDR2 YFSETQ. CDR3 nucleotide sequence: TGCGCCAGCAGCTTGACTGGGACCCAGTACGTC. It encodes CASSLTGTQYV.

The J gene is TRBJ2-5, the V gene TRBV18; D might be TRBD1 (6 bases). V lost 0 bases and J lost 11, with 16 bases in between. Per germline, CDR1 KGHSH and CDR2 LQKENI. This CDR3 comprises 14 residues. The CDR3: CASSPPGAFGEQYF. CDR3 nucleotides: TGTGCCAGCTCACCACCGGGGGCTTTTGGTGAGCAGTACTTC.

The chain combines TRBV2 with TRBJ2-5, with 7 bases that match TRBD1. The junction had 11 bases not matched to a gene; V was cut back by 6 bases and J by 1 base. The CDR3 totals 16 residues. CDR1 is SNHLY and CDR2 is FYNNEI in the germline V gene. CDR3 protein: CASRRGNRGLQETQYF. CDR3 nucleotides: TGTGCCAGCAGGAGGGGGAACAGGGGCCTCCAAGAGACCCAGTACTTC.

This clonotype was counted only a few times. The chain has TRBV20-1 and TRBJ1-2; TRBD1 aligns across 7 bases. CDR1 and CDR2 (germline): DFQATT, SNEGSKA (reference sequence). This CDR3 spans 17 amino acids. V dropped 6 bases and J dropped 5; count of bases not matched to a gene: 21. The CDR3 sequence is CSATGTEKSHGIYGYTF. The CDR3 bases are TGCAGTGCGACCGGGACAGAGAAGTCCCACGGCATTTATGGCTACACCTTC.

The chain couples TRBV27 to TRBJ1-2; tentative D call: TRBD1 (6 bases). Germline CDR1 and CDR2: MNHEY and SMNVEV (reference sequence). The CDR3 has 15 amino acids. The germline V and J ends were trimmed by 6 bases and 2 bases, with 16 bases remaining between them. The CDR3 sequence: CASRQKIGQNYGYTF. CDR3 nucleotide sequence: TGTGCCAGCAGACAAAAAATAGGACAGAACTATGGCTACACCTTC.

The chain recombines TRBV4-3 with TRBJ2-1; 11 bases are shared with TRBD2. The DNA end is a closer match to TRBJ2-7, so the J assignment may be wrong. The germline gives CDR1 LGHNA, CDR2 YSLEER. The CDR3 spans 15 residues. Here the CDR3 reads CASSQEDLAGGEQYF. The CDR3, as DNA: TGCGCCAGCAGCCAAGAGGATCTAGCGGGGGGTGAGCAGTACTTC.

The chain links TRBV9 to TRBJ2-2, with 10 bases identical to TRBD2. J lost 8 bases, V lost 4 bases, and 17 bases had no gene match. This CDR3 has 18 residues. Germline lookup yields CDR1 SGDLS and CDR2 YYNGEE. As DNA, the CDR3 is TGTGCCAGCAGCCCTACCTCCCTGAGCGGGAGGGCCGGTGGGGAGCTGTTTTTT. This gives the protein CASSPTSLSGRAGGELFF.

The chain joins TRBV7-8 to TRBJ2-7; D is unresolved. The CDR3 extends over 13 amino acids. Germline assignment: CDR1 SGHVS and CDR2 FQNEAQ. V was shortened by 4 bases and J by 3 bases, with 10 bases between the two germline ends. DNA for the CDR3: TGTGCCAGCAGCTCGGATGCCCACTACGAGCAGTACTTC. Translated, it gives CASSSDAHYEQYF.

This clonotype was counted between two and nine times. V is TRBV5-1 and J is TRBJ1-6; 9 bases align to TRBD1. Germline V gene sequence: CDR1 SGHRS, CDR2 YFSETQ. Unmatched junction bases numbered 5, after V lost 4 bases and J lost 9 bases. The CDR3 covers 14 residues. CDR3 coding DNA: TGCGCCAGCAGCCCCCGGGACAGGGCTTCACCCCTCCACTTT. Its translation: CASSPRDRASPLHF.

The chain employs TRBV5-1 and TRBJ2-7, with D uncertain. With the DNA end fitting TRBJ2-5 better, the J assignment may be wrong. This CDR3 has 14 residues. CDR1 and CDR2 (germline): SGHRS, YFSETQ. The CDR3 sequence: CASSLEPGLGTQYF. The CDR3 bases are TGCGCCAGCAGCTTGGAGCCTGGTTTGGGGACCCAGTACTTC.

V usage is TRBV4-2 and J usage is TRBJ1-5; perhaps TRBD1 as D (5 bases). Germline CDR1 reads LGHNA; CDR2 reads YNFKEQ. V was clipped by 2 bases and J by 0 bases, with 8 bases between them. There are 15 residues in the CDR3. CDR3 region: CASSQTQDSNQPQHF. CDR3 sequence (DNA): TGTGCCAGCAGCCAAACACAGGATAGCAATCAGCCCCAGCATTTT.

This clonotype was detected a few times. The V call is TRBV7-2, the J call TRBJ2-2, with 8 bases matching TRBD1. V trimming: 4 bases; J trimming: 7 bases; junction bases outside the gene matches: 5. The CDR3 has 14 residues. Looked up from germline, CDR1 is SGHTA and CDR2 is FQGNSA. CDR3 residues: CASSSRTGFGELFF. As DNA, the CDR3 is TGTGCCAGCAGCTCGAGGACAGGGTTCGGGGAGCTGTTTTTT.

V and J are TRBV7-6 and TRBJ2-2; D assignment may be TRBD1 or TRBD2 (6 bases each). Trimming cost V 1 base and J 6 bases, with 15 bases left between them. The CDR3 is 16 residues long. From germline, CDR1 is SGHVS and CDR2 FNYEAQ. The CDR3 DNA reads TGTGCCAGCAGCTTAGTTACGGGGGCGCGTGCCGGGGAGCTGTTTTTT. Residues: CASSLVTGARAGELFF.

This clonotype came up many times. This chain links TRBV29-1 with TRBJ2-7, with 10 bases aligning to TRBD2. The CDR3 is made up of 14 amino acids. From germline, CDR1 is SQVTM and CDR2 ANQGSEA. V was pared by 4 bases and J by 3 bases, with 6 bases of the junction left unmatched. The CDR3 loop reads CSVVLTSGNYEQYF. The DNA for the CDR3 is TGCAGCGTTGTGCTAACTAGCGGGAACTACGAGCAGTACTTC.

This CDR3 reads CASSVDRRGYTF. For the CDR3, the DNA is TGTGCCAGCAGTGTGGACAGGCGAGGCTACACCTTC. The chain uses TRBV6-1 and TRBJ1-2; 7 bases agree with TRBD1. CDR1 and CDR2 (germline): MNHNS, SASEGT. The V segment lost 4 bases and the J segment 8 bases; nucleotides outside the gene matches: 4. CDR3 length equals 12 residues.

This chain connects TRBV10-3 to TRBJ2-7; a possible D gene is TRBD1 (6 bases). The germline V gene encodes CDR1 ENHRY and CDR2 SYGVKD. The CDR3 covers 13 residues. The germline V and J ends were trimmed by 5 bases and 6 bases, with 14 bases remaining between them. CDR3 nucleotide sequence: TGTGCCATCAGTAACCAGGGGTCGGCCGAGCAGTACTTC. Protein: CAISNQGSAEQYF.

The chain uses TRBV7-2 and TRBJ2-7; 13 positions agree with TRBD2. The end of the DNA is better explained by TRBJ2-5, so the J call may be wrong. CDR3 length equals 16 residues. Germline-derived CDR1 and CDR2 are SGHTA and FQGNSA. The CDR3 loop is CASSSPTSGGRETQYF. The CDR3 DNA follows: TGTGCCAGCAGCTCCCCGACTAGCGGGGGGAGGGAGACCCAGTACTTC.

This clonotype was seen a few times. This chain links TRBV7-6 with TRBJ2-6; 8 bases align to TRBD1. The CDR3 extends over 18 amino acids. Germline lookup yields CDR1 SGHVS and CDR2 FNYEAQ. Trimming took 5 bases from V and 0 from J; bases not matched to a gene: 9. CDR3 coding DNA: TGTGCCAGCAGCGAATCCGGGACAGGCTTCTCTGGGGCCAACGTCCTGACTTTC. This sequence encodes CASSESGTGFSGANVLTF. The full variable domain, rest sourced from reference TRBV7-6 and TRBJ2-6, is GAGVSQSPRYKVTKRGQDVALRCDPISGHVSLYWYRQALGQGPEFLTYFNYEAQQDKSGLPNDRFSAERPEGSISTLTIQRTEQRDSAMYRCASSESGTGFSGANVLTFGAGSRLTVL.

This chain uses TRBV6-5 with TRBJ1-1; D is unclear. CDR1 and CDR2 (germline): MNHEY, SVGAGI. The CDR3 sequence is 11 residues long. The V and J ends lost 6 bases and 7 bases respectively, with 9 bases between them. This CDR3 reads CASSDNCEAFF. CDR3 nucleotides: TGTGCCAGCAGCGATAACTGTGAAGCTTTCTTT.

This clonotype was seen a single time. The genes are TRBV20-1 and TRBJ1-5; unclear D gene. Between the trimmed V and J ends, which lost 0 bases and 4 bases, there was a span of 7 bases. Per the germline V gene, CDR1 is DFQATT and CDR2 is SNEGSKA (reference sequence). The CDR3 spans 13 residues. CDR3 DNA sequence: TGCAGTGCTAGAGACACGGCAAATCAGCCCCAGCATTTT. This translates into CSARDTANQPQHF.